A selection of T cell receptor beta chains follows, all from one sample in a study of T cell changes during pregnancy in multiple sclerosis. The method was immunoSEQ multiplex PCR; TCRdb's version includes in-frame clones alone and lacks a portion of them. The profile shows around 58,000 clones, 91% of them singletons. The sample here was CD4+ T cells from peripheral blood mononuclear cells, taken after pregnancy. Receptor source: a female donor in good health, enrolled as a control in a pregnancy study. CDR3s include the opening cysteine and the closing phenylalanine or tryptophan. The order of the fields is D gene, V gene, J gene, clone size, CDR3 DNA, CDR3 protein. The D gene is left open where the match is weak. Clone size, where shown, is once, few, many, or a class for clones that have expanded.

.	TRBV5-1	TRBJ2-3	.	TGCGCCAGCAGCTTGGCCCTAGCGCCCAACACAGATACGCAGTATTTT	CASSLALAPNTDTQYF
.	TRBV6-4	TRBJ1-6	.	TGTGCCAGCAGTGAAGATCGGAACAGTTATAATTCACCCCTCCACTTT	CASSEDRNSYNSPLHF
.	TRBV19	TRBJ1-5	.	TGTGCCAGTAGTATAGATTCGGACAGAAGCAATCAGCCCCAGCATTTT	CASSIDSDRSNQPQHF
.	TRBV15	TRBJ2-7	.	TGTGCCACCAGCAGAGATCTGGGGCAGGGTCCCTACGAGCAGTACTTC	CATSRDLGQGPYEQYF
TRBD1	TRBV4-2	TRBJ1-4	.	TGTGCCAGCAGCCCAAGGAGGGACAGGGGTCCGGTAAAACTGTTTTTT	CASSPRRDRGPVKLFF
.	TRBV30	TRBJ2-7	.	TGTGCCTGGATTACACACTACGAGCAGTACTTC	CAWITHYEQYF
TRBD2	TRBV10-3	TRBJ2-1	few	TGTGCCGCCAGCGGGGGGGCTGCCAATGAGCAGTTCTTC	CAASGGAANEQFF
.	TRBV2	TRBJ1-2	.	TGTGCCAGCAGTGAAAATTGGGGGCCTGTGATCGGCTACACCTTC	CASSENWGPVIGYTF
.	TRBV19	TRBJ2-2	.	TGTGCCAGTAGTATAAGGGGTGCGAACACCGGGGAGCTGTTTTTT	CASSIRGANTGELFF
.	TRBV19	TRBJ1-5	.	TGTGCCACCAACAGGGACAACGGCAATCAGCCCCAGCATTTT	CATNRDNGNQPQHF
.	TRBV5-8	TRBJ1-1	.	TGTGCCAGCAGCAAGGACTCGGATGGTGAAGCTTTCTTT	CASSKDSDGEAFF
.	TRBV5-6	TRBJ2-2	.	TGTGCCAGCAGGCCAGGGGCGGACACCGGGGAGCTGTTTTTT	CASRPGADTGELFF
.	TRBV19	TRBJ1-2	.	TGTGCCAGTAGTATCGACAGTAACTATGGCTACACCTTC	CASSIDSNYGYTF
.	TRBV5-1	TRBJ2-5	once	TGCGCCAGCAGCTTGGTCAGGGGGGTCCAAGAGACCCAGTACTTC	CASSLVRGVQETQYF
TRBD1	TRBV4-3	TRBJ1-2	.	TGCGCCAGCAGCCAGTACCCCGGGGACAGGGGTTATGGCTACACCTTC	CASSQYPGDRGYGYTF
.	TRBV5-6	TRBJ2-5	.	TGTGCCAGCAGCACCAGGACAGACGGCGGAGAGACCCAGTACTTC	CASSTRTDGGETQYF
TRBD2	TRBV2	TRBJ2-7	.	TGTGCCAGCAGTGGTCTAGCGGGGGGGATCGAGCAGTACTTC	CASSGLAGGIEQYF
TRBD1	TRBV30	TRBJ1-1	few	TGTGCCTGGGCCCCGACAGGGACCCGAGTCAGTGAAGCTTTCTTT	CAWAPTGTRVSEAFF
TRBD1	TRBV19	TRBJ1-1	.	TGTGCCAGTAGTACCGGGACAGTGAACACTGAAGCTTTCTTT	CASSTGTVNTEAFF
.	TRBV9	TRBJ2-5	.	TGTGCCAGCAGCGCTAGACAGTACAAAGAGACCCAGTACTTC	CASSARQYKETQYF
TRBD1	TRBV25-1	TRBJ1-4	.	TGTGCCAGCAGTGACCGAGGCACAGGGGGAACTAATGAAAAACTGTTTTTT	CASSDRGTGGTNEKLFF
.	TRBV30	TRBJ1-2	.	TGTGCCTGGAGCGCCCTCAGGGAGGGTGGCTACACCTTC	CAWSALREGGYTF
TRBD2	TRBV10-3	TRBJ2-1	.	TGTGCCATCAGTGAGTTTGGGACTAGCGGGGGGGCCTACAATGAGCAGTTCTTC	CAISEFGTSGGAYNEQFF
TRBD1	TRBV2	TRBJ2-2	.	TGTGCCAGCAGTGTTCCAGGGGGCAACACCGGGGAGCTGTTTTTT	CASSVPGGNTGELFF
.	TRBV4-2	TRBJ1-1	.	TGTGCCAGCAGCCAAGATGTCACGGTGAACACTGAAGCTTTCTTT	CASSQDVTVNTEAFF
.	TRBV6-1	TRBJ2-3	.	TGTGCCAGCAGTGGCCGGGATACGCAGTATTTT	CASSGRDTQYF
.	TRBV7-2	TRBJ1-6	.	TGTGCCAGCAGCTTAGACGGCTATAATTCACCCCTCCACTTT	CASSLDGYNSPLHF
.	TRBV11-1	TRBJ1-4	.	TGTGCCAGCAGCCCAGGGGCCTACCCAGCAACTAATGAAAAACTGTTTTTT	CASSPGAYPATNEKLFF
.	TRBV14	TRBJ1-1	.	TGTGCCAGCAGCCCCCGCTTGGTACCAGACACTGAAGCTTTCTTT	CASSPRLVPDTEAFF
TRBD1	TRBV7-2	TRBJ2-6	.	TGTGCCAGCAGTGTACAGGGGGCGCATGGGGCCAACGTCCTGACTTTC	CASSVQGAHGANVLTF
.	TRBV5-1	TRBJ1-6	few	TGCGCCAGCAGCAGCAGCGATAATTCACCCCTCCACTTT	CASSSSDNSPLHF
TRBD1	TRBV7-2	TRBJ1-3	.	TGTGCCAGCAGCCGGGGACAGACGGACACCATATATTTT	CASSRGQTDTIYF
.	TRBV11-3	TRBJ2-5	.	TGTGCCAGCAGCTTAGGCAGGGAGGCGACCCAGTACTTC	CASSLGREATQYF
.	TRBV20-1	TRBJ1-1	.	TGCAGGGTAGGGGGGGTTGAAGCTTTCTTT	CRVGGVEAFF
.	TRBV7-9	TRBJ2-4	.	TGTGCCAGCAGCTCCCACCCAAGAGAGGGCAAAAACATTCAGTACTTC	CASSSHPREGKNIQYF
TRBD2	TRBV9	TRBJ2-1	.	TGTGCCAGCAGCGTAGTAGCGGGGGGGCACTATGAGCAGTTCTTC	CASSVVAGGHYEQFF
TRBD1	TRBV27	TRBJ1-6	.	TGTGCCAGCAGTTTCACAAGACAGGGGCTCCAACCTAATATTCCCCTCCACTTT	CASSFTRQGLQPNIPLHF
TRBD2	TRBV7-2	TRBJ2-4	once	TGTGCCAGCAGCTTAGCGAGGACAAGCGGGGGGGCCCCAAACATTCAGTACTTC	CASSLARTSGGAPNIQYF
.	TRBV7-2	TRBJ2-3	.	TGTGCCAGCAGCTTAGTTGGGGGGGGCTCTGCAGATACGCAGTATTTT	CASSLVGGGSADTQYF
.	TRBV5-6	TRBJ2-3	.	TGTGCCAGCAGCTTGGGTGGGCCTAGCACAGATACGCAGTATTTT	CASSLGGPSTDTQYF
TRBD1	TRBV9	TRBJ1-2	.	TGTGCCAGCAGCCCGGGTAGAAGGGGGCTTGGTGACTATGGCTACACCTTC	CASSPGRRGLGDYGYTF
TRBD1	TRBV27	TRBJ1-1	.	TGTGCCAGCAAAAAACAGGGGACTGAAGCTTTCTTT	CASKKQGTEAFF
TRBD1	TRBV30	TRBJ1-1	.	TGTGCCTGGAGGAAGGGACAGAAAGCTTTCTTT	CAWRKGQKAFF
.	TRBV18	TRBJ2-2	.	TGTGCCAGCTCCCTAAACAGGGAAGCGGGGGAGCTGTTTTTT	CASSLNREAGELFF
TRBD1	TRBV18	TRBJ2-2	once	TGTGCCAGCTCACCACGAGCATCCGGGACAGGGAACACCGGGGAGCTGTTTTTT	CASSPRASGTGNTGELFF
.	TRBV4-2	TRBJ2-7	.	TGTGCCAGCAGCCCGGGGGGCGAGGCTGACGAGCAGTACTTC	CASSPGGEADEQYF
TRBD1	TRBV6-6	TRBJ2-7	.	TGTGCCAGCAGTTCTGCGGCGGACAGGGGGAACTACGAGCAGTACTTC	CASSSAADRGNYEQYF
.	TRBV25-1	TRBJ1-1	.	TGTGCCAGCATGAGGATGGGAGGCACTGAAGCTTTCTTT	CASMRMGGTEAFF
.	TRBV23-1	TRBJ1-6	.	TGCGCCAGCAGTCAACGGGGGATATTGGGGGGGCGCCAAGTCTCCTATAATTCACCCCTCCACTTT	CASSQRGILGGRQVSYNSPLHF
.	TRBV4-1	TRBJ2-5	once	TGCGCCAGCAGCCAAGTCGGCGGTCAAGAGACCCAGTACTTC	CASSQVGGQETQYF
.	TRBV19	TRBJ2-7	once	TGTGCCAGTAGTCGGCAGGGGGGAAGGAACGAGCAGTACTTC	CASSRQGGRNEQYF
.	TRBV27	TRBJ1-2	.	TGTGCCAGCAGTGCCCTTGGAGGGGTAGGTGACTATGGCTACACCTTC	CASSALGGVGDYGYTF